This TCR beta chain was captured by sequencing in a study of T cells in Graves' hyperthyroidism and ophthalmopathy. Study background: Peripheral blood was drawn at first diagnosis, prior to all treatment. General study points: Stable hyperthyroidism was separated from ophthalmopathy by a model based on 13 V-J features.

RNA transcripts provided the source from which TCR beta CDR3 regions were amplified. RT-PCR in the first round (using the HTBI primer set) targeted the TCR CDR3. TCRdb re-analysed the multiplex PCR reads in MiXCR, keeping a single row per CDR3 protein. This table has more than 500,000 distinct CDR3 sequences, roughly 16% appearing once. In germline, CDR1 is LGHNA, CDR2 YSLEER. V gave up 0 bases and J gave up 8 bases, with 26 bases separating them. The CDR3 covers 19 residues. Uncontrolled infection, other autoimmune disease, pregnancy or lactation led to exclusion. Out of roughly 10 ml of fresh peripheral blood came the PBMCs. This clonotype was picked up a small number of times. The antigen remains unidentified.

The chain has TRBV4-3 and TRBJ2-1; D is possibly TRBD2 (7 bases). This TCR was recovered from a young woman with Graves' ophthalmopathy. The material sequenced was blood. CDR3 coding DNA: TGCGCCAGCAGCCAAGAAAGGGGGTATGACGAGGGCGGGAGTGATGAGCAGTTCTTC. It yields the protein CASSQERGYDEGGSDEQFF.